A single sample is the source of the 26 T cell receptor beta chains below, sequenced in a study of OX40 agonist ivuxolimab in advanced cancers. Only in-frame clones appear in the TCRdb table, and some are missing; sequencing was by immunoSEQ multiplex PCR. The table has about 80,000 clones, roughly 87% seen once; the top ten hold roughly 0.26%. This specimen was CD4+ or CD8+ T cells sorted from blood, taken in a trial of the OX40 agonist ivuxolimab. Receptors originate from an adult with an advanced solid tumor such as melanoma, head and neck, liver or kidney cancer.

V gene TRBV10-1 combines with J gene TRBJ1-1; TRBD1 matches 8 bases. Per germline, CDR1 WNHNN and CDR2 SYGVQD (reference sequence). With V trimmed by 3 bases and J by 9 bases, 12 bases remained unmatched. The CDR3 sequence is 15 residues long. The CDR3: CASSESRTGRNQAFF. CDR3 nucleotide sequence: TGCGCCAGCAGTGAATCCAGGACAGGGAGGAATCAAGCTTTCTTT.

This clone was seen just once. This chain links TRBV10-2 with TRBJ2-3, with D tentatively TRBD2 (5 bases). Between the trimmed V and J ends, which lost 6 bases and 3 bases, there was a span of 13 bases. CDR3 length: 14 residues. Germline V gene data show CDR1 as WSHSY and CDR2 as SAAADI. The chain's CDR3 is CASRRGLETDTQYF. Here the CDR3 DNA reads TGCGCCAGCAGGAGAGGGCTAGAGACAGATACGCAGTATTTT.

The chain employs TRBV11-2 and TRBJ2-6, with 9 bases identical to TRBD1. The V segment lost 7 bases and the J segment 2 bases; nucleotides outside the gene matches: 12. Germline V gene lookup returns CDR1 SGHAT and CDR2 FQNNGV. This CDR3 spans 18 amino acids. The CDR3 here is CASTKHGQGSAGANVLTF. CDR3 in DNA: TGTGCCAGCACCAAACATGGACAGGGGTCCGCTGGGGCCAACGTCCTGACTTTC.

The CDR3 DNA follows: TGTGCCAGCGGGGGGACTAGCGGCACAGATACGCAGTATTTT. This codes for CASGGTSGTDTQYF. The chain combines TRBV2 with TRBJ2-3; 10 nucleotides align to TRBD2. Trimming took 8 bases from V and 1 from J; bases not matched to a gene: 3. The length of the CDR3 is 14 residues. Looked up from germline, CDR1 is SNHLY and CDR2 is FYNNEI.

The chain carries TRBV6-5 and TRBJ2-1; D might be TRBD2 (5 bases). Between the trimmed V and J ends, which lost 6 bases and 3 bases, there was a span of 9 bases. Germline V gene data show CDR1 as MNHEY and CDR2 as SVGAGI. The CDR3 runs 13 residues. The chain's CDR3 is CASRRADYNEQFF. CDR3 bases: TGTGCCAGCAGGAGGGCTGACTACAATGAGCAGTTCTTC.

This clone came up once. This chain's CDR3 is CASSFTRIAYEQYF. The CDR3 nucleotides are TGTGCCAGCAGCTTTACGAGGATCGCGTACGAGCAGTACTTC. The gene calls are TRBV6-6 and TRBJ2-7, with D uncertain. CDR3 length equals 14 residues. V was clipped by 6 bases and J by 4 bases, with 16 bases between them. Germline V gene lookup returns CDR1 MNHNY and CDR2 SVGAGI (reference sequence).

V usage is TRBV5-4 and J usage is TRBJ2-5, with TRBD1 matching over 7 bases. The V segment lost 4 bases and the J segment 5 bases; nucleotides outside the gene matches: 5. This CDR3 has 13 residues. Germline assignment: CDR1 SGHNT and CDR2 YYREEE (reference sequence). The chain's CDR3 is CASSLGGGETQYF. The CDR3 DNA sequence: TGTGCCAGCAGCCTAGGGGGCGGGGAGACCCAGTACTTC.

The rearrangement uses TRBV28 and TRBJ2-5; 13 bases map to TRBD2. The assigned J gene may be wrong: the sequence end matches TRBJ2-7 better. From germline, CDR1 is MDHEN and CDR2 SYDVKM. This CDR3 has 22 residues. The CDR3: CASSPGGVGGLAGAWSSYEQYF. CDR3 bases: TGTGCCAGCAGCCCAGGGGGCGTAGGAGGACTAGCGGGAGCCTGGAGCTCCTACGAGCAGTACTTC.

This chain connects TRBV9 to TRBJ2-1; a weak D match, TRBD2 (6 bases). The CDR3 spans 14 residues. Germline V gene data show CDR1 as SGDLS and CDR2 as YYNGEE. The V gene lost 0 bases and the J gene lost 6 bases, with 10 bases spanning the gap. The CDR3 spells CASSVGFGSNEQFF. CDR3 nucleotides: TGTGCCAGCAGCGTAGGCTTCGGGAGCAATGAGCAGTTCTTC.

CDR3 in amino acids: CASSESSAGEQFF. The CDR3, as DNA: TGCGCCAGCAGTGAGTCGAGTGCCGGTGAGCAGTTCTTC. This rearrangement joins TRBV10-2 to TRBJ2-1; no clear D gene. V lost 0 bases to trimming and J lost 9 bases, with 9 bases between them. The germline V gene has CDR1 WSHSY and CDR2 SAAADI. This CDR3 spans 13 amino acids.

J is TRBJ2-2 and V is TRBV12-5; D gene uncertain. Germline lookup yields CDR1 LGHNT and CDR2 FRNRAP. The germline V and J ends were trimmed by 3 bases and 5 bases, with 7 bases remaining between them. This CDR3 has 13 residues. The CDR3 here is CASGFGKTGELFF. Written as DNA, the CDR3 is TGTGCTAGTGGTTTTGGGAAAACCGGGGAGCTGTTTTTT.

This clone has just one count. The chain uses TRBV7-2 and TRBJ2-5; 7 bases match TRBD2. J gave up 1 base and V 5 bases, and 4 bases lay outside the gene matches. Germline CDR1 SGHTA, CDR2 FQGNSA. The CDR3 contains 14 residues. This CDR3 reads CASSPTSAQETQYF. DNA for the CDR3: TGTGCCAGCAGCCCAACTAGCGCCCAAGAGACCCAGTACTTC.

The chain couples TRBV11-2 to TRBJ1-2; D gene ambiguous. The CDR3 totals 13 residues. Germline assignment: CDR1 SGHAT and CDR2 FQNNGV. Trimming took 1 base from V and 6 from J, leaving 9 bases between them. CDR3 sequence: CASSLGGLDGYTF. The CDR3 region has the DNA TGTGCCAGCAGCTTAGGGGGTCTGGATGGCTACACCTTC.

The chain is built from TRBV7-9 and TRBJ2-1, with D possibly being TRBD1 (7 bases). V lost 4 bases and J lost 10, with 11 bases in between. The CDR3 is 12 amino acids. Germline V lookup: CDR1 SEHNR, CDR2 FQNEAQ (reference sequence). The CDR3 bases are TGTGCCAGCAGCTATGCAGGGGGGGAGCAGTTCTTC. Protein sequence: CASSYAGGEQFF.

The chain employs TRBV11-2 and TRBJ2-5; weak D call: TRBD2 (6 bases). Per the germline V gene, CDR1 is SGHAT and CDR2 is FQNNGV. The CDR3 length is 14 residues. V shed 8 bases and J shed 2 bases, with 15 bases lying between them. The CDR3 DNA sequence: TGTGCCAGCGCTCCGGGACTTCGGCAAGAGACCCAGTACTTC. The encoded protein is CASAPGLRQETQYF.

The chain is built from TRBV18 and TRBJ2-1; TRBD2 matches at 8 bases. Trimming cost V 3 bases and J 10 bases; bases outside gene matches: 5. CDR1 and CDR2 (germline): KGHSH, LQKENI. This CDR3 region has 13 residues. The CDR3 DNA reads TGTGCCAGCTCACCCCGACTAGCGTACGAGCAGTTCTTC. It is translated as CASSPRLAYEQFF.

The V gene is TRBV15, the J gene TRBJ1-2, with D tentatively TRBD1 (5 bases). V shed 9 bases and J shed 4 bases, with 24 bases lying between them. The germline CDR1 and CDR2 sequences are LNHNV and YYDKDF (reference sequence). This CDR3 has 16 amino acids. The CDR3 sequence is CATKGSVGQGLYGYTF. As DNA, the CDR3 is TGTGCCACGAAAGGTTCGGTAGGGCAGGGCCTCTATGGCTACACCTTC.

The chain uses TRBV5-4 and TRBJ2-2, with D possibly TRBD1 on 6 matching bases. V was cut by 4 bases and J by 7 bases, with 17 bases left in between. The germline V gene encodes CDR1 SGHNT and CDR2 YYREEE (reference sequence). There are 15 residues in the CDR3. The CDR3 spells CASSAQRGFGGELFF. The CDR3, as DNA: TGTGCCAGCAGCGCTCAGAGGGGGTTCGGCGGGGAGCTGTTTTTT.

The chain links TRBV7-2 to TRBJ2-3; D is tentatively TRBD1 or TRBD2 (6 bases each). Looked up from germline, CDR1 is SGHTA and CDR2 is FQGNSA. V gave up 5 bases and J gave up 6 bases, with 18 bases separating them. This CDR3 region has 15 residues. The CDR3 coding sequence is TGTGCCAGCAGCGCTTGGGGGGCCGCCGGTGATACGCAGTATTTT. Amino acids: CASSAWGAAGDTQYF.

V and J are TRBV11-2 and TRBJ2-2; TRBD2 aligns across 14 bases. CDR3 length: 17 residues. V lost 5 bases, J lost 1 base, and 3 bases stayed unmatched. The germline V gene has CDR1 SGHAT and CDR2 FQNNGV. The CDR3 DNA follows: TGTGCCAGCAGCATCGGACTAGCGGGAGGGAACACCGGGGAGCTGTTTTTT. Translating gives CASSIGLAGGNTGELFF.

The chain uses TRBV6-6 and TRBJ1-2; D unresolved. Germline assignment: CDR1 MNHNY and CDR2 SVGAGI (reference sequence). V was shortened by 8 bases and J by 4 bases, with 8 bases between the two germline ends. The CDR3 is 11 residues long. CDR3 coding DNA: TGTGCCAGCTCTGAAGTCTATGGCTACACCTTC. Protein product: CASSEVYGYTF.

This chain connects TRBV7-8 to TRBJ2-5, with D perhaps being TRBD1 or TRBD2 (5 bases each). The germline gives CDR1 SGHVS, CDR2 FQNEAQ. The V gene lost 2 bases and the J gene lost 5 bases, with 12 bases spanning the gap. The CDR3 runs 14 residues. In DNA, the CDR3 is TGTGCCAGCAGCTTAAGTGGGGGTTGGGAGACCCAGTACTTC. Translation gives CASSLSGGWETQYF.

The CDR3 here is CAISDGVRTGELFF. CDR3 sequence (DNA): TGTGCCATCAGTGACGGGGTGCGCACCGGGGAGCTGTTTTTT. The chain couples TRBV10-3 to TRBJ2-2, with D perhaps matching TRBD2 (5 bases). Germline V CDR1 and CDR2: ENHRY, SYGVKD. This CDR3 is built from 14 residues. Trimming removed 3 bases from V and 4 bases from J, with 9 bases in between.

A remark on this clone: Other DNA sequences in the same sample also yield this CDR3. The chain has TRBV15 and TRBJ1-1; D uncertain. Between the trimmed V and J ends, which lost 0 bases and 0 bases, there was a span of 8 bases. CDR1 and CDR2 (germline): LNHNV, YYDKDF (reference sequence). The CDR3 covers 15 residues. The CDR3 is CATSREGSMNTEAFF. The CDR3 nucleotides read TGTGCCACCAGCAGAGAAGGCAGCATGAACACTGAAGCTTTCTTT.

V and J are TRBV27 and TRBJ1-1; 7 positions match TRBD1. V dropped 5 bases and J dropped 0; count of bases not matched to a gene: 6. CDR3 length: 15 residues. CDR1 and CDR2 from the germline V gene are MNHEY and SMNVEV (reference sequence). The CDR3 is CASSAGQPMNTEAFF. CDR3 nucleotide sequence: TGTGCCAGCAGTGCGGGACAGCCCATGAACACTGAAGCTTTCTTT.

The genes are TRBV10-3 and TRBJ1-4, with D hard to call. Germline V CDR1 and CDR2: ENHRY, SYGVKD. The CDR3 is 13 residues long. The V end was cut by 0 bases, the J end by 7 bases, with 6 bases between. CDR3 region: CAISESLSEKLFF. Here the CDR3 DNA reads TGTGCCATCAGTGAGTCGTTGAGTGAAAAACTGTTTTTT.